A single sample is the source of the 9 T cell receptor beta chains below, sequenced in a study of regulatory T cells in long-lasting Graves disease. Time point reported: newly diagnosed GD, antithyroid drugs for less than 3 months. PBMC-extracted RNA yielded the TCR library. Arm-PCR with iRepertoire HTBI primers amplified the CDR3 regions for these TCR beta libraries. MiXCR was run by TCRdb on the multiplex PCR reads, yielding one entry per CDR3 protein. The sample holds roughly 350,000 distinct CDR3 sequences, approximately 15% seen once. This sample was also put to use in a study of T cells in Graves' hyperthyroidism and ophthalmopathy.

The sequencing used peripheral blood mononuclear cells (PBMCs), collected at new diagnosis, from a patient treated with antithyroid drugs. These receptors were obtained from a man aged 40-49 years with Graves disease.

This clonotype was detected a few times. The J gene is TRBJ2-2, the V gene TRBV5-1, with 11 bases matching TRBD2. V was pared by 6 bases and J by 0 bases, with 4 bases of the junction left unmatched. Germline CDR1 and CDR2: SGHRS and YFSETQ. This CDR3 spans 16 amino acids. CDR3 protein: CASKLAGAPNTGELFF. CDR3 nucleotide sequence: TGCGCCAGCAAACTAGCGGGGGCACCGAACACCGGGGAGCTGTTTTTT.

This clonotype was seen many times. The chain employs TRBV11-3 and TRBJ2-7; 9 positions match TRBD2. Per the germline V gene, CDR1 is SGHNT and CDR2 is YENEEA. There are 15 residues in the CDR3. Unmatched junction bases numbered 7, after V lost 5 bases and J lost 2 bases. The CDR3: CASSPQRGAPYEQYF. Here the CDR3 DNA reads TGTGCCAGCAGCCCACAGCGGGGGGCCCCCTACGAGCAGTACTTC.

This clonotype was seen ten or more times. The CDR3 DNA is TGTGCCAGCAGTTACGGGGCAGGACACCTAAGACCCCTCCACTTT. Its translation is CASSYGAGHLRPLHF. V and J are TRBV6-5 and TRBJ1-6; D is possibly TRBD1 (5 bases). V was clipped by 2 bases and J by 12 bases, with 17 bases between them. This CDR3 comprises 15 residues. Germline V CDR1 and CDR2: MNHEY, SVGAGI.

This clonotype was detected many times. DNA for the CDR3: TGTGCCAGCAGCGTAGACTGGAACACTGAAGCTTTCTTT. Its translation is CASSVDWNTEAFF. This chain uses TRBV9 with TRBJ1-1; D uncertain. The germline V gene encodes CDR1 SGDLS and CDR2 YYNGEE. This CDR3 is built from 13 residues. Trimming took 0 bases from V and 1 from J, leaving 4 bases between them.

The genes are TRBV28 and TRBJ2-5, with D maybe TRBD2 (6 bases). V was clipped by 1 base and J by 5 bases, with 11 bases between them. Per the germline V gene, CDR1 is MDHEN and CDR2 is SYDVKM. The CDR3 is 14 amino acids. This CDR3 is CASSLSSVRETQYF. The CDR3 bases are TGTGCCAGCAGTTTATCTAGCGTCAGGGAGACCCAGTACTTC.

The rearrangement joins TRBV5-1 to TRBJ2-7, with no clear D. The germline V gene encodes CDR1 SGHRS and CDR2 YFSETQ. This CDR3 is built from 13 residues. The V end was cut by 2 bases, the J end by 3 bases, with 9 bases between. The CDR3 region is CASSFQSGYEQYF. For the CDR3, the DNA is TGCGCCAGCAGCTTTCAGTCGGGCTACGAGCAGTACTTC. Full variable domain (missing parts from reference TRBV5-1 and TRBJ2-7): KAGVTQTPRYLIKTRGQQVTLSCSPISGHRSVSWYQQTPGQGLQFLFEYFSETQRNKGNFPGRFSGRQFSNSRSEMNVSTLELGDSALYLCASSFQSGYEQYFGPGTRLTVT.

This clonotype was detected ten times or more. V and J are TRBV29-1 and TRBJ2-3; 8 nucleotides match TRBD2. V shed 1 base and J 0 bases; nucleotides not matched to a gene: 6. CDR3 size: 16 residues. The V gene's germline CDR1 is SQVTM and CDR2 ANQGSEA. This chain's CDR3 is CSVEGASGSSTDTQYF. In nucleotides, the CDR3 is TGCAGCGTTGAAGGGGCTAGCGGGTCTAGCACAGATACGCAGTATTTT.

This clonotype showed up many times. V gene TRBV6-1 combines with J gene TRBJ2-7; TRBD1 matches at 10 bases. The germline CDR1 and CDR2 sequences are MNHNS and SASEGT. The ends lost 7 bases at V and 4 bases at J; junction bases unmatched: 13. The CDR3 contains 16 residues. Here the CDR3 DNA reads TGTGCCAGCAAAAGGGCCTCCGGGACAGGGGATTACGAGCAGTACTTC. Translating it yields CASKRASGTGDYEQYF.

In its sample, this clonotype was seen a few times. Here the CDR3 DNA reads TGTGCCAGCAGCTTGGACGGGCGGGGGGTAACTGGGACCCAGTACTTC. This sequence encodes CASSLDGRGVTGTQYF. This chain connects TRBV5-6 to TRBJ2-5, with 8 positions matching TRBD2. The CDR3 loop spans 16 amino acids. Germline CDR1 is SGHDT and CDR2 is YYEEEE. The V and J ends lost 0 bases and 7 bases, in that order; junction bases with no gene match: 11.